This T cell receptor (beta chain) was sequenced for a study of T cells in Graves' hyperthyroidism and ophthalmopathy. There are many counts of this clonotype. Its antigen remains unknown. Study-wide points: By a 13 V-J model, ophthalmopathy was set apart from stable hyperthyroidism. Most expanded thyroid clonotypes above 0.001 recurred in blood.

This CDR3 is built from 13 residues. V gave up 9 bases and J gave up 0 bases, with 11 bases separating them. Germline V gene lookup returns CDR1 MNHEY and CDR2 SVGEGT. RNA transcripts yielded amplified TCR beta CDR3 regions. First-round RT-PCR with HTBI primers amplified the TCR CDR3 region. TCRdb ran MiXCR on the multiplex PCR reads and lists one entry per CDR3 protein. The sample yields 450,000 to 650,000 distinct CDR3 sequences, 13% to 15% seen once. The sequencing input was blood. This chain connects TRBV6-2 or TRBV6-3 to TRBJ1-1, with D unresolved. The receptor comes from a woman younger than 35 with Graves' ophthalmopathy. CDR3 sequence reads: CASQREVNTEAFF. Written as DNA, the CDR3 is TGTGCCAGTCAACGTGAGGTGAACACTGAAGCTTTCTTT.